This record concerns one TCR beta chain sequence. CDR3 length: 15 residues. The J segment lost 6 bases and the V segment lost 7 bases, leaving 6 bases of the junction unmatched. Germline V gives CDR1 LNHDA, CDR2 SQIVND (reference sequence). The data are from a study of blood T cell repertoires in COVID-19. Authors' analysis steps: The assay estimated nucleated cells by amplifying reference gene primers. Repertoires were generated with immunoSEQ multiplex PCR, while TCRdb's copy carries only in-frame clones and drops some. V and J calls and clone size are given by that table; D and trimming were obtained from the DNA. The table includes some 170,000 clones, more than 90% detected once.

This rearrangement joins TRBV19 to TRBJ1-6; TRBD1 agrees at 10 bases. Material: peripheral blood. The sequence was obtained from a man aged 60 to 69 with active or convalescent COVID-19. CDR3: CASTPGTGANSPLHF. The CDR3 bases are TGTGCCAGTACCCCCGGGACAGGGGCTAATTCACCCCTCCACTTT.